This TCR beta chain was found in a study of CD8+CD57+ T cells in acquired aplastic anemia. In the study overall: Recorded DNA amounts for sorted CD4+ and CD8+ cells had an average of around 3 ug.

Comments on this clonotype: Its target is not known.

CDR3 length: 15 amino acids. Trimming shortened V by 3 bases and J by 1 base, and 13 bases separated the two germline ends. CDR1 is SGDLS, CDR2 YYNGEE, per germline. Sequencing involved patients with CD8+CD57+ cell expansion previously shown by flow cytometry. Severe acquired aplastic anemia was the diagnosis recorded for all patients. The study sampled blood from patients who had received no therapy. The use of genomic DNA as template underpinned the TCR beta VDJ and CDR3 profiling. Each CDR3 protein is one row after TCRdb ran MiXCR on the reads. Of under 500,000 distinct CDR3 sequences in the sample, less than 35% were seen once. Study observations and caveats: In common between the patients and the controls were around 29 CD8+ CDR3 sequences.

The chain is built from TRBV9 and TRBJ2-5; D remains ambiguous. Input material: sorted CD4+, CD8+, or CD8+CD57+ T cells (not recorded which) from PBMCs. The sequence was obtained from a human donor with aplastic anemia. The DNA of the CDR3 is TGTGCCAGCAGCGCTGTTCCGGACCGCCAAGAGACCCAGTACTTC. It is translated as CASSAVPDRQETQYF.